This TCR beta chain emerged from a study of blood T cell repertoires in COVID-19. Study summary: Some COVID-19 samples were acute and others convalescent; all came from the United States, Italy and Spain. The cDNA or gDNA used as material had been derived from T cells, B-cell-depleted T cells, or PBMCs.

This table comes from immunoSEQ multiplex PCR, and its TCRdb copy is limited to in-frame clones, with some not included. The top ten clones hold roughly 4.8% of a sample with 120,000 or so clones, roughly 90% of them seen once. Germline assignment: CDR1 SGHTA and CDR2 FQGTGA. There are 14 residues in the CDR3. V dropped 4 bases and J dropped 1 base, with 9 bases sitting between them. Enrolled during active infection, Seattle patients were then followed longitudinally. The clonotype was recovered from a man between 60 and 75 years old with COVID-19, enrolled during active disease. The sample was peripheral blood. V is TRBV7-3 and J is TRBJ2-3; tentative D call: TRBD2 (6 bases). The CDR3 is CASSWGDGTDTQYF. For the CDR3, the DNA is TGTGCCAGCAGCTGGGGGGACGGCACAGATACGCAGTATTTT.